The 24 T cell receptor beta chains in this list originate from one sample, sequenced in a study of OX40 agonist ivuxolimab in advanced cancers. The library relied on the immunoSEQ multiplex PCR assay. TCRdb re-hosts the immuneACCESS table, in-frame sequences only. Its copies lack some clones; in the studies checked, an unresolved V gene accounts for under half of them, and the cause for the rest is not known. Present in this sample are about 79,000 clones, about 95% of which were seen just once. 9.5% to 10% of the sample is taken by the ten largest. This sample comprised CD4+ or CD8+ T cells sorted from blood, obtained in a trial of the OX40 agonist ivuxolimab. The receptors shown here come from an adult with an advanced solid tumor such as melanoma, head and neck, liver or kidney cancer.

This sequence joins TRBV9 and TRBJ2-7; TRBD1 might be the D (6 bases). CDR1 is SGDLS and CDR2 is YYNGEE in the germline V gene. The CDR3 is made up of 13 amino acids. The V end lost 3 bases, the J end lost 5 bases, and 12 bases lay between the germline ends. CDR3 residues: CASSGTAANEQYF. The CDR3 DNA is TGTGCCAGCAGCGGGACAGCCGCCAACGAGCAGTACTTC.

This clone was detected only once. The rearrangement joins TRBV28 to TRBJ1-5; D perhaps matches TRBD1 (6 bases). The germline V and J ends were trimmed by 1 base and 2 bases, with 18 bases remaining between them. The CDR3 has 18 residues. Germline V gene sequence: CDR1 MDHEN, CDR2 SYDVKM. The CDR3 loop reads CASSLFGGGQGGNQPQHF. CDR3 coding DNA: TGTGCCAGCAGTTTATTTGGGGGGGGGCAAGGGGGCAATCAGCCCCAGCATTTT.

This chain connects TRBV6-5 to TRBJ2-1, with D possibly matching TRBD2 (5 bases). Trimming cost V 3 bases and J 5 bases, with 11 bases left between them. Germline values: CDR1 MNHEY, CDR2 SVGAGI. CDR3 length: 14 amino acids. The CDR3 nucleotides read TGTGCCAGCAGTTATGAGGGTGACAACAATGAGCAGTTCTTC. Amino acid sequence: CASSYEGDNNEQFF.

The chain links TRBV27 to TRBJ2-7, with a possible D match to TRBD2 (5 bases). The CDR3 sequence is 14 residues long. CDR1 and CDR2 from the germline V gene are MNHEY and SMNVEV (reference sequence). Trimming took 0 bases from V and 0 from J, leaving 6 bases between them. Here the CDR3 reads CASSLSGSSYEQYF. The CDR3 nucleotides are TGTGCCAGCAGTTTATCAGGGAGCTCCTACGAGCAGTACTTC.

The gene calls are TRBV28 and TRBJ2-3; D unclear. The CDR3 sequence is 18 residues long. In germline, CDR1 is MDHEN, CDR2 SYDVKM. V was clipped by 6 bases and J by 1 base, with 23 bases between them. The CDR3 region is CASSTTWPGDLGTDTQYF. The CDR3 bases are TGTGCCAGCAGCACTACTTGGCCAGGTGATCTCGGCACAGATACGCAGTATTTT.

This chain connects TRBV2 to TRBJ1-1; a possible D gene is TRBD1 (5 bases). CDR3 length equals 13 residues. Germline values: CDR1 SNHLY, CDR2 FYNNEI. The ends were cut back, 9 bases at V and 0 bases at J, with 11 bases in the middle. The CDR3 spells CASRGPMNTEAFF. The CDR3 nucleotides are TGTGCCAGTCGGGGCCCCATGAACACTGAAGCTTTCTTT.

A note on this clone: One junction end does not reproduce the germline sequence, and a read error may be involved. CDR3 loop: CASSLGSATNYGHTF. The CDR3 DNA is TGTGCCAGCAGCTTGGGCAGCGCCACTAACTATGGCCACACCTTC. The chain employs TRBV13 and TRBJ1-2; D not certain. Germline V gene data show CDR1 as PRHDT and CDR2 as FYEKMQ (reference sequence). There are 15 residues in the CDR3.

The V gene is TRBV4-2, the J gene TRBJ2-7; D is perhaps TRBD2 (5 bases). Germline CDR1 and CDR2: LGHNA and YNFKEQ. Trimming cost V 1 base and J 4 bases, with 11 bases left between them. This CDR3 spans 14 amino acids. The CDR3 sequence: CASSQAASGYEQYF. The CDR3 DNA is TGTGCCAGCAGCCAAGCAGCCTCGGGGTACGAGCAGTACTTC.

The chain is built from TRBV4-3 and TRBJ2-4; tentative D call: TRBD1 (5 bases). The CDR3 has 15 residues. Germline V gene sequence: CDR1 LGHNA, CDR2 YSLEER. The V end lost 4 bases, the J end lost 8 bases, and 18 bases lay between the germline ends. CDR3 DNA: TGCGCCAGCAGCCCGTTCTGGGGCCCTGAGGACATTCAGTACTTC. This sequence encodes CASSPFWGPEDIQYF.

Here the CDR3 reads CASSLSQPSGNTIYF. The CDR3 bases are TGTGCCAGCAGCTTGTCCCAGCCCTCCGGAAACACCATATATTTT. V is TRBV5-8 and J is TRBJ1-3, with D uncertain. The V and J ends lost 1 base and 4 bases respectively, with 12 bases between them. Germline CDR1 SGHTS, CDR2 YDEGEE. This CDR3 spans 15 amino acids.

V is TRBV5-6 and J is TRBJ1-2, with D possibly being TRBD1 (6 bases). V was clipped by 3 bases and J by 0 bases, with 9 bases between them. The germline V gene has CDR1 SGHDT and CDR2 YYEEEE. CDR3 size: 14 residues. As DNA, the CDR3 is TGTGCCAGCAGCTCCGGACAGACTAACTATGGCTACACCTTC. This translates into CASSSGQTNYGYTF.

This chain uses TRBV11-2 with TRBJ1-4; maybe TRBD1 (5 bases). V was pared by 7 bases and J by 7 bases, with 10 bases between. The CDR3 is made up of 12 amino acids. From germline, CDR1 is SGHAT and CDR2 FQNNGV. CDR3 nucleotide sequence: TGTGCCAGCACCGGGACCGGTGAAAAACTGTTTTTT. It is translated as CASTGTGEKLFF.

The chain recombines TRBV15 with TRBJ2-7; 8 bases match TRBD1. The germline gives CDR1 LNHNV, CDR2 YYDKDF (reference sequence). The CDR3 has 16 amino acids. Trimming removed 0 bases from V and 3 bases from J; junction bases left unmatched: 7. DNA of the CDR3: TGTGCCACCAGCAGAGATGACAGGGGTTTTTTCTACGAGCAGTACTTC. Its protein product is CATSRDDRGFFYEQYF.

V and J are TRBV18 and TRBJ1-4; 8 bases are shared with TRBD1. Germline V lookup: CDR1 KGHSH, CDR2 LQKENI. V trimming: 2 bases; J trimming: 0 bases; junction bases outside the gene matches: 5. CDR3 size: 17 residues. The CDR3 loop reads CASSPGTGDATNEKLFF. The CDR3, as DNA: TGTGCCAGCTCACCAGGGACAGGCGATGCAACTAATGAAAAACTGTTTTTT.

The CDR3 here is CASSLGGGAHNEQFF. In nucleotides, the CDR3 is TGTGCCAGCAGCTTAGGCGGGGGGGCACACAATGAGCAGTTCTTC. V gene TRBV7-7 combines with J gene TRBJ2-1; TRBD2 matches 9 bases. The CDR3 spans 15 residues. The germline CDR1 and CDR2 sequences are SSHAT and FNYEAQ (reference sequence). V lost 1 base, J lost 5 bases, and 3 bases stayed unmatched.

The V call is TRBV7-2, the J call TRBJ2-7; tentative D call: TRBD1 (5 bases). V was clipped by 3 bases and J by 0 bases, with 15 bases between them. CDR1 is SGHTA, CDR2 FQGNSA, per germline. The CDR3 spans 16 residues. The DNA of the CDR3 is TGTGCCAGCAGCTTCTACAGGACCCTGAGCTCCTACGAGCAGTACTTC. It specifies CASSFYRTLSSYEQYF.

The chain joins TRBV5-6 to TRBJ2-7; no definite D call. The length of the CDR3 is 14 residues. Trimming removed 6 bases at V and 2 bases at J, with 15 bases between. Germline V gene lookup returns CDR1 SGHDT and CDR2 YYEEEE. CDR3 sequence: CASTRPGITYEQYF. The CDR3 region has the DNA TGTGCCAGCACCCGGCCAGGTATTACCTACGAGCAGTACTTC.

The chain links TRBV30 to TRBJ2-3; D possibly matches TRBD1 or TRBD2 (6 bases each). This CDR3 is 12 amino acids long. Germline assignment: CDR1 GTSNPN and CDR2 SVGIG (reference sequence). V was cut by 2 bases and J by 10 bases, with 13 bases left in between. In DNA, the CDR3 is TGTGCCTGGAGTTTAGGGGGAGGAGCGCAGTATTTT. This codes for CAWSLGGGAQYF.

The chain recombines TRBV19 with TRBJ2-5, with D possibly called TRBD1 or TRBD2 (6 bases each). This CDR3 region has 15 residues. With 3 bases removed from V and 5 bases from J, the gap between germline ends came to 16 bases. CDR1 is LNHDA and CDR2 is SQIVND in the germline V gene (reference sequence). CDR3 residues: CASSIMGGSRETQYF. The CDR3, as DNA: TGTGCCAGTAGTATCATGGGGGGCTCCAGGGAGACCCAGTACTTC.

V and J are TRBV27 and TRBJ2-5; TRBD2 matches at 7 bases. V shed 4 bases, J shed 4 bases, and the junction held 9 bases outside the gene matches. The V gene's germline CDR1 is MNHEY and CDR2 SMNVEV (reference sequence). The CDR3 loop spans 15 amino acids. The CDR3 is CASSSLPSGGETQYF. The CDR3 DNA follows: TGTGCCAGCAGTTCTCTTCCGTCGGGGGGAGAGACCCAGTACTTC.

The chain uses TRBV13 and TRBJ2-1, with no clear D. The CDR3 extends over 12 amino acids. V was trimmed by 3 bases and J by 10 bases, leaving 10 bases between them. From germline, CDR1 is PRHDT and CDR2 FYEKMQ (reference sequence). DNA of the CDR3: TGTGCCAGCAGCTTTCGGACGGAAGAGCAGTTCTTC. This translates into CASSFRTEEQFF.

V and J are TRBV19 and TRBJ1-1; D is undetermined. CDR1 LNHDA and CDR2 SQIVND come from the germline V gene (reference sequence). The CDR3 length is 14 residues. V lost 3 bases to trimming and J lost 4 bases, with 12 bases between them. In DNA, the CDR3 is TGTGCCAGTAGTATTGGGGAGGCTACCACTGAAGCTTTCTTT. Translation gives CASSIGEATTEAFF.

The chain recombines TRBV28 with TRBJ1-1; D might be TRBD1 (5 bases). Per the germline V gene, CDR1 is MDHEN and CDR2 is SYDVKM. Trimming cost V 1 base and J 1 base, with 10 bases left between them. The CDR3 is 15 amino acids. In nucleotides, the CDR3 is TGTGCCAGCAGTTTATACGGGGGGGGGAACACTGAAGCTTTCTTT. Its protein product is CASSLYGGGNTEAFF. Supplemented by reference TRBV28 and TRBJ1-1, the full variable domain reads DVKVTQSSRYLVKRTGEKVFLECVQDMDHENMFWYRQDPGLGLRLIYFSYDVKMKEKGDIPEGYSVSREKKERFSLILESASTNQTSMYLCASSLYGGGNTEAFFGQGTRLTVV.

The V call is TRBV6-5, the J call TRBJ2-7; 7 bases align to TRBD1. The CDR3 runs 14 residues. Germline-derived CDR1 and CDR2 are MNHEY and SVGAGI. The V and J ends lost 2 bases and 3 bases, in that order; junction bases with no gene match: 4. The CDR3 region has the DNA TGTGCCAGCAGTTACGGCGGACAGGACTACGAGCAGTACTTC. This translates into CASSYGGQDYEQYF.